This TCR beta chain was identified during a study of shared clonotypes between healthy human individuals. The study's findings and limits: Depth was large, yet rarefaction showed that sorted-subset sequencing was incomplete. An effect of sequencing depth on clonotype sharing among donors was expected. As a rule, naive subsets had a larger estimated richness than memory subsets.

As for this clone: Antigen: not known.

The CDR3 loop spans 14 amino acids. CDR1 is SGHTA and CDR2 is FQGNSA in the germline V gene. V was pared by 5 bases and J by 6 bases, with 7 bases of the junction left unmatched. Terminally differentiated effector memory CD45RA+ cells were excluded by CCR7 positive selection of CD45RO-negative cells. This table comes from immunoSEQ multiplex PCR, and its TCRdb copy is limited to in-frame clones, with some not included. The sample holds about 2.1 million clones; about 93% are singletons and the top ten take more than 1.5%. The specimen sequenced was naive CD8+ T cells from PBMCs. This clonotype was obtained from a man between 18 and 29 years old in good health. Some clones in this sample may be carry-over from other donors' samples. The chain joins TRBV7-2 to TRBJ2-7; 10 bases are shared with TRBD2. The CDR3: CASSLSSGSFEQYF. CDR3 in DNA: TGTGCCAGCAGCCTATCTAGCGGGAGTTTCGAGCAGTACTTC.